One and the same sample provided the 7 T cell receptor beta chains below, sequenced in a study of T cells in Graves' hyperthyroidism and ophthalmopathy. TCR beta CDR3 regions were amplified from RNA. HTBI primers were the set used in a first-round RT-PCR of the TCR CDR3. MiXCR, run by TCRdb on the multiplex PCR reads, gives a single entry per CDR3 protein. The sample carries 600,000 to 650,000 distinct CDR3 sequences, 20% to 25% recorded once. The sample taken for sequencing was blood. The receptors stem from a man aged 25-45 years with Graves' ophthalmopathy.

Concerning this clonotype itself: A read error may explain this, as a much larger clone is one base away. V gene TRBV2 combines with J gene TRBJ2-7; D may be TRBD2 (5 bases). Germline V lookup: CDR1 SNHLY, CDR2 FYNNEI. The CDR3 extends over 13 amino acids. DNA for the CDR3: TGTGCCAGCAGTGAACGGGGAAACTACGAGCAGTGCTTC. Translation gives CASSERGNYEQCF.

This clonotype was seen a handful of times. The chain carries TRBV29-1 and TRBJ1-2; D not certain. V was pared by 2 bases and J by 5 bases, with 15 bases between. CDR3 length: 14 amino acids. Germline loops: CDR1 SQVTM, CDR2 ANQGSEA. CDR3 in amino acids: CSVESVIGVYGYTF. As DNA, the CDR3 is TGCAGCGTTGAATCCGTTATCGGGGTTTATGGCTACACCTTC. Complete variable domain (other parts from reference TRBV29-1 and TRBJ1-2): SAVISQKPSRDICQRGTSLTIQCQVDSQVTMMFWYRQQPGQSLTLIATANQGSEATYESGFVIDKFPISRPNLTFSTLTVSNMSPEDSSIYLCSVESVIGVYGYTFGSGTRLTVV.

V usage is TRBV13 and J usage is TRBJ2-7; the D gene is possibly TRBD1 (6 bases). Germline V CDR1 and CDR2: PRHDT, FYEKMQ (reference sequence). V was clipped by 5 bases and J by 0 bases, with 23 bases between them. CDR3 size: 18 residues. CDR3 DNA sequence: TGTGCCAGCAGCCCCCCGAGAGGGCAGGGGCCTGACTCCTACGAGCAGTACTTC. It codes for CASSPPRGQGPDSYEQYF.

Written as DNA, the CDR3 is TGTGCCAGCAGTTACTCGATGGACAGGGGGCACGAGCAGTACTTC. It translates to CASSYSMDRGHEQYF. This chain connects TRBV6-5 to TRBJ2-7; TRBD1 matches at 11 bases. V shed 0 bases, J shed 5 bases, and the junction held 3 bases outside the gene matches. Looked up from germline, CDR1 is MNHEY and CDR2 is SVGAGI. This CDR3 has 15 amino acids.

CDR3 DNA sequence: TGTGCCAGCATCGGCGGCGGGAACCCATACGAGCAGTACTTC. This codes for CASIGGGNPYEQYF. V and J are TRBV12-3 or TRBV12-4 and TRBJ2-7, with D possibly matching TRBD2 (6 bases). The V gene lost 7 bases and the J gene lost 4 bases, with 17 bases spanning the gap. The CDR3 extends over 14 amino acids.

This clonotype has more than one count but fewer than ten. V usage is TRBV20-1 and J usage is TRBJ1-5, with 7 bases lining up with TRBD1. With 3 bases clipped from V and 1 base from J, the junction kept 9 bases outside the gene matches. The CDR3 runs 16 residues. CDR1 is DFQATT, CDR2 SNEGSKA, per germline (reference sequence). CDR3 sequence reads: CSARAGGQSSNQPQHF. CDR3 bases: TGCAGTGCTAGGGCAGGGGGACAGAGCAGCAATCAGCCCCAGCATTTT.

This rearrangement joins TRBV24-1 to TRBJ2-2; 9 bases are a match to TRBD1. Germline CDR1 KGHDR, CDR2 SFDVKD. With 2 bases clipped from V and 9 bases from J, the junction kept 12 bases outside the gene matches. The CDR3 totals 17 residues. DNA of the CDR3: TGTGCCACCAGTGATTCCACAGGGACAGGGCGGGCCCGGGAGCTGTTTTTT. Its protein is CATSDSTGTGRARELFF.